What follows are 21 T cell receptor beta chains derived from one specimen sequenced in a study of shared clonotypes between healthy human individuals. Only CD45RO-negative cells positively selected for CCR7 counted as naive CD8 cells, so terminally differentiated effector memory CD45RA+ cells were excluded. This table comes from immunoSEQ multiplex PCR, and its TCRdb copy is limited to in-frame clones, with some not included. The sample lists 650,000 to 800,000 clones; about 91% were seen once. The sequenced sample was naive CD8+ T cells sorted from blood. The source of these receptors is a man in his thirties or forties in good health.

This chain uses TRBV19 with TRBJ1-2; maybe TRBD1 (5 bases). The CDR3 is made up of 15 amino acids. Trimming took off 1 base at V and 6 bases at J, with 15 bases between the two ends. The germline V gene has CDR1 LNHDA and CDR2 SQIVND (reference sequence). This chain's CDR3 is CASSIGPGRRDGYTF. The DNA of the CDR3 is TGTGCCAGTAGTATAGGTCCGGGGCGAAGGGATGGCTACACCTTC.

This clone occurred once. V gene TRBV18 combines with J gene TRBJ2-7; 9 bases fit TRBD1. The CDR3 is 14 residues long. The junction had 5 bases not matched to a gene; V was cut back by 2 bases and J by 6 bases. Per the germline V gene, CDR1 is KGHSH and CDR2 is LQKENI. The CDR3 bases are TGTGCCAGCTCACCATGGGACAGGGTCACCGAGCAGTACTTC. This encodes CASSPWDRVTEQYF.

Of note for this clone: The sample holds other DNA sequences that translate to the same CDR3. The chain combines TRBV29-1 with TRBJ1-1; the D is unclear. Germline-derived CDR1 and CDR2 are SQVTM and ANQGSEA. The CDR3 loop spans 12 amino acids. With 4 bases removed from V and 0 bases from J, the gap between germline ends came to 6 bases. The CDR3 loop reads CSVARLNTEAFF. DNA of the CDR3: TGCAGCGTTGCTAGGTTGAACACTGAAGCTTTCTTT.

This chain uses TRBV6-1 with TRBJ1-1; 8 bases agree with TRBD1. J lost 5 bases, V lost 11 bases, and 10 bases had no gene match. The CDR3 covers 13 residues. Per the germline V gene, CDR1 is MNHNS and CDR2 is SASEGT. CDR3 coding DNA: TGTGCCGGCCGGACAGGGAGGAGAACTGAAGCTTTCTTT. Translation: CAGRTGRRTEAFF.

A word on this clone: At the DNA level, this CDR3 is encoded by other sequences in the same sample as well. The J gene is TRBJ2-7, the V gene TRBV2, with D perhaps TRBD1 or TRBD2 (5 bases each). CDR3 size: 12 residues. The germline V gene encodes CDR1 SNHLY and CDR2 FYNNEI. Deletions cut 6 bases from V and 4 bases from J, with 10 bases between. This CDR3 reads CASRGTVYEQYF. CDR3 DNA: TGTGCCAGCAGGGGGACGGTATACGAGCAGTACTTC.

The chain carries TRBV27 and TRBJ2-7; no firm D call. Trimming took off 4 bases at V and 0 bases at J, with 10 bases between the two ends. Germline V CDR1 and CDR2: MNHEY, SMNVEV (reference sequence). The CDR3 runs 14 residues. CDR3 coding DNA: TGTGCCAGCAGTTACGCCTCCAGCTCCTACGAGCAGTACTTC. Protein product: CASSYASSSYEQYF.

The chain combines TRBV19 with TRBJ2-2, with a tentative D call TRBD2 (6 bases). This CDR3 is built from 15 residues. The V gene's germline CDR1 is LNHDA and CDR2 SQIVND (reference sequence). The V end was cut by 1 base, the J end by 4 bases, with 10 bases between. The CDR3 DNA reads as TGTGCCAGTAGTATAGTCGGGGGAGCCACCGGGGAGCTGTTTTTT. It is translated as CASSIVGGATGELFF. The entire variable domain, with the rest obtained from reference TRBV19 and TRBJ2-2, is as follows: DGGITQSPKYLFRKEGQNVTLSCEQNLNHDAMYWYRQDPGQGLRLIYYSQIVNDFQKGDIAEGYSVSREKKESFPLTVTSAQKNPTAFYLCASSIVGGATGELFFGEGSRLTVL.

J is TRBJ1-1 and V is TRBV6-1; D is unclear. V was trimmed by 5 bases and J by 5 bases, leaving 15 bases between them. The CDR3 extends over 14 amino acids. Germline CDR1 reads MNHNS; CDR2 reads SASEGT. The CDR3 DNA is TGTGCCAGCAGTCCCGCAGTAATCTGGACTGAAGCTTTCTTT. This gives the protein CASSPAVIWTEAFF.

The rearrangement uses TRBV19 and TRBJ2-1, with a tentative D call TRBD2 (6 bases). This CDR3 has 16 amino acids. V was pared by 3 bases and J by 4 bases, with 16 bases between. Per the germline V gene, CDR1 is LNHDA and CDR2 is SQIVND (reference sequence). CDR3 sequence reads: CASSISLARKYNEQFF. The DNA of the CDR3 is TGTGCCAGTAGTATTAGTCTAGCGCGGAAATACAATGAGCAGTTCTTC.

V gene TRBV14 combines with J gene TRBJ2-7; the D is unclear. The CDR3 totals 11 residues. The ends were cut back, 1 base at V and 6 bases at J, with 4 bases in the middle. Looked up from germline, CDR1 is SGHDN and CDR2 is FVKESK. The CDR3 bases are TGTGCCAGCAGCCAAGTCTCCGAGCAGTACTTC. It encodes CASSQVSEQYF.

The chain is built from TRBV5-1 and TRBJ2-7, with 10 positions matching TRBD1. With V trimmed by 4 bases and J by 3 bases, 10 bases remained unmatched. Germline CDR1 is SGHRS and CDR2 is YFSETQ. This CDR3 comprises 16 residues. The CDR3 DNA follows: TGCGCCAGCAGCGGTGACAGGGGGCGCATTATCTACGAGCAGTACTTC. Translated: CASSGDRGRIIYEQYF.

This clone was recorded only once. The chain couples TRBV7-8 to TRBJ2-7, with 7 bases aligning to TRBD2. The CDR3 has 15 residues. The ends lost 4 bases at V and 4 bases at J; junction bases unmatched: 10. CDR1 SGHVS and CDR2 FQNEAQ come from the germline V gene. The chain's CDR3 is CASSSSWRGSYEQYF. Here the CDR3 DNA reads TGTGCCAGCAGCTCCTCCTGGCGGGGGTCGTACGAGCAGTACTTC.

The chain combines TRBV28 with TRBJ2-2; D is perhaps TRBD1 or TRBD2 (5 bases each). The germline CDR1 and CDR2 sequences are MDHEN and SYDVKM. Trimming removed 8 bases at V and 5 bases at J, with 21 bases between. The CDR3 contains 16 residues. CDR3 amino acids: CASSAIGGDGTGELFF. Here the CDR3 DNA reads TGTGCCAGCTCGGCTATTGGGGGAGATGGAACCGGGGAGCTGTTTTTT.

This sequence joins TRBV27 and TRBJ2-3; 7 bases line up with TRBD1. Unmatched junction bases numbered 9, after V lost 5 bases and J lost 1 base. The CDR3 sequence is 16 residues long. The germline V gene has CDR1 MNHEY and CDR2 SMNVEV (reference sequence). CDR3 sequence: CASSPLDRTRTDTQYF. The CDR3 DNA follows: TGTGCCAGCAGTCCCCTGGACAGGACCCGCACAGATACGCAGTATTTT.

V usage is TRBV9 and J usage is TRBJ2-7; 9 nucleotides line up with TRBD2. The junction had 7 bases not matched to a gene; V was cut back by 0 bases and J by 3 bases. Looked up from germline, CDR1 is SGDLS and CDR2 is YYNGEE. The CDR3 is 16 amino acids. The CDR3 spells CASSVEAGGHHYEQYF. The CDR3, as DNA: TGTGCCAGCAGCGTAGAAGCGGGAGGCCACCACTACGAGCAGTACTTC.

The rearrangement links TRBV7-9 to TRBJ1-4; 8 nucleotides agree with TRBD1. Per the germline V gene, CDR1 is SEHNR and CDR2 is FQNEAQ (reference sequence). With V trimmed by 5 bases and J by 5 bases, 7 bases remained unmatched. The CDR3 runs 15 residues. In DNA, the CDR3 is TGTGCCAGCAGCCTACGGACAGGGAGCAATGAAAAACTGTTTTTT. It specifies CASSLRTGSNEKLFF.

This clone was seen only once. The genes are TRBV4-1 and TRBJ1-1; no reliable D call. CDR1 is MGHRA and CDR2 is YSYEKL in the germline V gene. The V gene lost 0 bases and the J gene lost 0 bases, with 14 bases spanning the gap. CDR3 length: 17 amino acids. The CDR3 sequence: CASSQDPSSGLNTEAFF. CDR3 DNA sequence: TGCGCCAGCAGCCAAGATCCCTCGAGCGGGCTGAACACTGAAGCTTTCTTT.

V and J are TRBV2 and TRBJ2-1; the match to TRBD2 covers 8 bases. Trimming took 10 bases from V and 6 from J; bases not matched to a gene: 8. This CDR3 spans 13 amino acids. Germline lookup yields CDR1 SNHLY and CDR2 FYNNEI. The CDR3 sequence: CATPGGPFNEQFF. The CDR3 bases are TGTGCCACCCCGGGAGGGCCATTCAATGAGCAGTTCTTC. The entire variable domain, with the rest obtained from reference TRBV2 and TRBJ2-1, is as follows: EPEVTQTPSHQVTQMGQEVILRCVPISNHLYFYWYRQILGQKVEFLVSFYNNEISEKSEIFDDQFSVERPDGSNFTLKIRSTKLEDSAMYFCATPGGPFNEQFFGPGTRLTVL.

The genes are TRBV9 and TRBJ2-3, with D hard to call. Germline CDR1 reads SGDLS; CDR2 reads YYNGEE. With 0 bases removed from V and 4 bases from J, the gap between germline ends came to 6 bases. There are 13 residues in the CDR3. The CDR3 is CASSVVSADTQYF. The CDR3, as DNA: TGTGCCAGCAGCGTAGTTAGTGCAGATACGCAGTATTTT.

Written as DNA, the CDR3 is TGCGCCAGCAGCCAAGATCTCGTCCGGGAGACAGGGATCTACGAGCAGTACTTC. It yields the protein CASSQDLVRETGIYEQYF. The chain joins TRBV4-3 to TRBJ2-7; the D gene is possibly TRBD1 (7 bases). The V end lost 0 bases, the J end lost 3 bases, and 21 bases lay between the germline ends. In germline, CDR1 is LGHNA, CDR2 YSLEER. This CDR3 has 18 residues.

In the case of this clone: Other DNA sequences in this sample translate to the same CDR3. V usage is TRBV4-1 and J usage is TRBJ1-1; D ambiguous. The CDR3 spans 13 residues. CDR1 is MGHRA and CDR2 is YSYEKL in the germline V gene. V dropped 4 bases and J dropped 1 base, with 7 bases sitting between them. In DNA, the CDR3 is TGCGCCAGCAGCCCTCCAGGGAACACTGAAGCTTTCTTT. Translation gives CASSPPGNTEAFF.